This T cell receptor (beta chain) was captured in a study of control samples from healthy donors and cancer patients. Generated by immunoSEQ multiplex PCR, the TCRdb table keeps only in-frame clones and is missing some. The sample has around 100,000 clones, approximately 90% seen once. Germline V gives CDR1 MNHEY, CDR2 SVGAGI. The CDR3 covers 15 residues. Notes on this clone: At one boundary the junction diverges from the germline segment, which might be a read error.

This rearrangement joins TRBV6-5 to TRBJ1-6; tentative D call: TRBD1 (6 bases). Sequencing was carried out using PBMCs. The sequence came from a man aged 60 to 69 with lung cancer. CDR3 sequence (DNA): TGTGCCAGCACTTACCACAGGGATGGGAGCTCACCCCTCCACTTT. This sequence encodes CASTYHRDGSSPLHF.